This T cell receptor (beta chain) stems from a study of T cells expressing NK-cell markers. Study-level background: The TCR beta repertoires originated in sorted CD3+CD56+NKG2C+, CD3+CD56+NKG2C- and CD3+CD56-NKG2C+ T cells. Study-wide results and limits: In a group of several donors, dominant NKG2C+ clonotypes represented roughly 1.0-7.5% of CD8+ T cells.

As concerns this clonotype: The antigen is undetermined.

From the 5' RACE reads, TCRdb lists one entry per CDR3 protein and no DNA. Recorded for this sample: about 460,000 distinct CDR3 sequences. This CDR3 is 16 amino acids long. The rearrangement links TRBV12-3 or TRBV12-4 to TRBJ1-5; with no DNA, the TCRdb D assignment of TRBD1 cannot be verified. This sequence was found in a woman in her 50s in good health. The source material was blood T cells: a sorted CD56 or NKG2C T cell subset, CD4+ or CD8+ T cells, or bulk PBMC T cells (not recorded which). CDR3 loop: CASSLGTVSSNQPQHF.